The 6 T cell receptor beta chains below come from one sample, sequenced in a study of shared clonotypes between healthy human individuals. The protocol was immunoSEQ multiplex PCR, while the TCRdb copy is restricted to in-frame clones and leaves out a portion. The table records 400,000 to 600,000 clones, around 79% of them present only once. Sequenced material: PBMCs. The receptor source for this set is a woman aged 35 to 49 in good health. Some clones in this sample may be carry-over from other donors' samples.

This clone was counted between two and nine times. The chain links TRBV14 to TRBJ2-1; TRBD2 aligns across 9 bases. CDR3 size: 16 residues. Germline loops: CDR1 SGHDN, CDR2 FVKESK. V trimming: 3 bases; J trimming: 4 bases; junction bases outside the gene matches: 7. CDR3 amino acids: CASSHGVAGVYNEQFF. CDR3 bases: TGTGCCAGCAGCCATGGAGTAGCGGGGGTTTACAATGAGCAGTTCTTC.

The chain employs TRBV6-1 and TRBJ1-2; 7 positions agree with TRBD1. J gave up 3 bases and V 1 base, and 5 bases lay outside the gene matches. The CDR3 loop spans 15 amino acids. Germline V lookup: CDR1 MNHNS, CDR2 SASEGT. The CDR3 is CASSEGSGGHYGYTF. Written as DNA, the CDR3 is TGTGCCAGCAGTGAAGGGTCAGGGGGGCACTATGGCTACACCTTC.

This chain links TRBV7-2 with TRBJ2-2; 8 nucleotides match TRBD1. The CDR3 is made up of 15 amino acids. The ends lost 5 bases at V and 1 base at J; junction bases unmatched: 3. Germline assignment: CDR1 SGHTA and CDR2 FQGNSA. The DNA for the CDR3 is TGTGCCAGCAGCCTCGACAGGGGGAACACCGGGGAGCTGTTTTTT. It codes for CASSLDRGNTGELFF.

The V and J genes are TRBV7-9 and TRBJ2-5; no firm D call. Germline CDR1 and CDR2: SEHNR and FQNEAQ (reference sequence). The CDR3 length is 14 residues. Trimming took off 3 bases at V and 11 bases at J, with 19 bases between the two ends. CDR3 nucleotides: TGTGCCAGCAGCTTGAGCAGAAACTCCTATGAGCAGTACTTC. Amino acid sequence: CASSLSRNSYEQYF. Using reference TRBV7-9 and TRBJ2-5 for the parts outside the CDR3, the full variable domain is DTGVSQNPRHKITKRGQNVTFRCDPISEHNRLYWYRQTLGQGPEFLTYFQNEAQLEKSRLLSDRFSAERPKGSFSTLEIQRTEQGDSAMYLCASSLSRNSYEQYFGPGTRLLVL.

The chain joins TRBV7-6 to TRBJ2-2; D is perhaps TRBD1 or TRBD2 (5 bases each). Germline CDR1 SGHVS, CDR2 FNYEAQ. The CDR3 length is 15 residues. Trimming shortened V by 3 bases and J by 7 bases, and 15 bases separated the two germline ends. CDR3 residues: CASSLGPGGIGELFF. As DNA, the CDR3 is TGTGCCAGCAGCTTGGGACCTGGGGGAATCGGGGAGCTGTTTTTT.

For this clone: Other nucleotide sequences from this sample produce the same CDR3. The chain carries TRBV30 and TRBJ2-7, with D unclear. V lost 3 bases and J 4 bases, leaving 7 bases between the germline ends. The length of the CDR3 is 11 residues. CDR1 and CDR2 (germline): GTSNPN, SVGIG (reference sequence). The CDR3 loop is CAWSAGYEQYF. In DNA, the CDR3 is TGTGCCTGGAGCGCCGGGTACGAGCAGTACTTC.